Given below is one T cell receptor (beta chain) in context. The data stem from a study of blood T cell repertoires in COVID-19. Study-wide background: Researchers got acute and convalescent COVID-19 samples from the United States, Italy and Spain. Sample material is recorded as cDNA or gDNA derived from T cells, B-cell-depleted T cells, or PBMCs.

The authors' processing: Using reference gene primer amplification, nucleated cell counts were estimated. Measured with immunoSEQ multiplex PCR; TCRdb has only the in-frame clones, and not every one. V and J calls and clone size are as listed in that table; D and trimming were resolved from the DNA. The data contain some 46,000 clones, around 83% of them seen just once; the ten biggest clones take up approximately 6%. V lost 6 bases to trimming and J lost 7 bases, with 12 bases between them. The CDR3 sequence is 13 residues long. From germline, CDR1 is MNHNY and CDR2 SVGAGI (reference sequence). The V and J genes are TRBV6-6 and TRBJ1-4, with D uncertain. The sequence came from an elderly woman with acute or convalescent COVID-19. The material sequenced was peripheral blood. CDR3 nucleotide sequence: TGTGCCAGCAGACGGGCCGCGGGTGAAAAACTGTTTTTT. The encoded protein is CASRRAAGEKLFF.